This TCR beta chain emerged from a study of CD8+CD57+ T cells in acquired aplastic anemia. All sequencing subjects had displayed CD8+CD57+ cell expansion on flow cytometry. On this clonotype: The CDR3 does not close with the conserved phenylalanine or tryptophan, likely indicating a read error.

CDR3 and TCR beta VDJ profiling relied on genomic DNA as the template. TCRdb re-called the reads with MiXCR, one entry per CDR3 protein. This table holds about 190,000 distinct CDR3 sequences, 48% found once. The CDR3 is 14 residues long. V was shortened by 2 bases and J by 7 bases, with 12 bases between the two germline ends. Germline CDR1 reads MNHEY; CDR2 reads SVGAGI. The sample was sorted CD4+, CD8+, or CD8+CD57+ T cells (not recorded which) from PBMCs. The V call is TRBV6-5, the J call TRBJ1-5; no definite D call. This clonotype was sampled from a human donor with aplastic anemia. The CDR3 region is CASSYIGASQPQHL. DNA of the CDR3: TGTGCCAGCAGTTACATCGGAGCCTCACAGCCCCAGCATCTT.